The sequence of this TCR beta chain was determined in a study of neurological immune-mediated disorders. General study points: Phylogenetically, 18 of 34 multiple sclerosis patients' repertoires fell into one related-CDR3 cluster, a possible signature.

5'RACE generated cDNA with 10-nucleotide random UMIs. TCRdb recomputed calls from the 5' RACE reads with MiXCR, one row per CDR3 protein. There are tens of thousands of distinct CDR3 sequences in the sample; approximately 6.2% occur only once, and 1.3% to 1.5% lies in the top ten. On this clonotype: Its antigen is unknown.

Sorted libraries used around 910,000 CD4+ or CD8+ T cells. The TCR originated in a woman under 30 with multiple sclerosis. Sequenced sample: CD4+ T cells from blood.

For the CDR3, the DNA is TGTGCCAGCAGTACCCCCGGGCAGCGGGGGGGCAACGTCTACGAGCAGTACTTC. This translates into CASSTPGQRGGNVYEQYF. The V and J genes are TRBV6-2 or TRBV6-3 and TRBJ2-7, with TRBD2 matching 10 bases. This CDR3 comprises 18 residues. CDR1 is MNHEY and CDR2 is SVGEGT in the germline V gene. The junction had 16 bases not matched to a gene; V was cut back by 5 bases and J by 3 bases.